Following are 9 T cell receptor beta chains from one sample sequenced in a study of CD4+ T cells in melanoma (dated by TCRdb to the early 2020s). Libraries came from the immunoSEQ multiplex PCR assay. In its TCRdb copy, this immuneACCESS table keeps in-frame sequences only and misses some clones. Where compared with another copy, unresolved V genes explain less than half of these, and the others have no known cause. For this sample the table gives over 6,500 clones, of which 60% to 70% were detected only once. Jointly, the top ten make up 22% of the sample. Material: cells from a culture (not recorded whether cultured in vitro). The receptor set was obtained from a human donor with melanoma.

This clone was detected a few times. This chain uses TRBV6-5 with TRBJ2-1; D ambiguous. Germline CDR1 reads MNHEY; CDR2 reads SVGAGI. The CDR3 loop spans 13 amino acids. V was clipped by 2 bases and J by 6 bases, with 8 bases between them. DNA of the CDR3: TGTGCCAGCAGTTACGGGGAAGGCAATGAGCAGTTCTTC. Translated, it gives CASSYGEGNEQFF.

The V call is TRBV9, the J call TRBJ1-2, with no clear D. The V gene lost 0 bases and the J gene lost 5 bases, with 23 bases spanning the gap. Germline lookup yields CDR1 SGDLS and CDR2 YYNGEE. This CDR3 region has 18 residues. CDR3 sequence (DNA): TGTGCCAGCAGCGTAGCTACGTTTTGGGGAGAGCTGGAGTATGGCTACACCTTC. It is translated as CASSVATFWGELEYGYTF.

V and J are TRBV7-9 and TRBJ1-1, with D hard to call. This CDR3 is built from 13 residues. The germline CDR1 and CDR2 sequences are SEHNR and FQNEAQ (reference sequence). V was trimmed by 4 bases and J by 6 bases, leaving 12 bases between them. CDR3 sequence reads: CASSSGLGAEAFF. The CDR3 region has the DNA TGTGCCAGCAGCTCGGGCCTTGGGGCTGAAGCTTTCTTT.

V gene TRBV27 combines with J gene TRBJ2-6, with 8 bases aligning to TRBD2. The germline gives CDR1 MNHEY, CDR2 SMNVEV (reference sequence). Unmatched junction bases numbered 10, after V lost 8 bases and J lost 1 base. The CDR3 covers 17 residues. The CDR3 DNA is TGTGCCAGCGGGCCCTTAGCGGGGACGTCTGGGGCCAACGTCCTGACTTTC. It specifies CASGPLAGTSGANVLTF.

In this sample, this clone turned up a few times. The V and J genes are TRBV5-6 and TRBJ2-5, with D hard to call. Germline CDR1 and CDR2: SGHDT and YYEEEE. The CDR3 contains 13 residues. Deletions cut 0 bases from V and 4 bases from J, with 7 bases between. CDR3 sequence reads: CASSLASTETQYF. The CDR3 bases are TGTGCCAGCAGCTTGGCCTCGACAGAGACCCAGTACTTC.

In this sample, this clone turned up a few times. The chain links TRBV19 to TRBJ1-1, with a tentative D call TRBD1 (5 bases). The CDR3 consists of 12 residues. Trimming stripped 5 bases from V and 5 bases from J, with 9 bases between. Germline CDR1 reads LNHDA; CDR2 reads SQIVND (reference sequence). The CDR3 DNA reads TGTGCCAGTAGTTGGGGGTGGACTGAAGCTTTCTTT. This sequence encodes CASSWGWTEAFF.

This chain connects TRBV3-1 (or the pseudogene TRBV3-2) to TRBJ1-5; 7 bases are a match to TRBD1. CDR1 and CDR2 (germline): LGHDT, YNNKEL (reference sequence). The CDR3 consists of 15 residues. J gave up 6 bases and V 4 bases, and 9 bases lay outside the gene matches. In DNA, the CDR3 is TGTGCCAGCAGCCTTGATTCGACAGGGTTTCAGCCCCAGCATTTT. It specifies CASSLDSTGFQPQHF.

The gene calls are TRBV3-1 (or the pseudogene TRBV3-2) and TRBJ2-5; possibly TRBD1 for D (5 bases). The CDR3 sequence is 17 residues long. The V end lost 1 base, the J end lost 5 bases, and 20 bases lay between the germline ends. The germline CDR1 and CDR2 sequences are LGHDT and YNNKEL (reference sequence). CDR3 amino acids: CASSQAFPRQGRETQYF. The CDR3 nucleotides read TGTGCCAGCAGCCAAGCCTTCCCCCGGCAGGGTCGGGAGACCCAGTACTTC.

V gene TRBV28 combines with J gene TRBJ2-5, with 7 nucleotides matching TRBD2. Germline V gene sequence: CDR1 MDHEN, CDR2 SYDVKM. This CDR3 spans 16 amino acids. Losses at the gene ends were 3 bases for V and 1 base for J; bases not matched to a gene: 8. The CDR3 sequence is CASSFRGGNRQETQYF. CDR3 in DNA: TGTGCCAGCAGTTTCCGGGGAGGGAACCGCCAAGAGACCCAGTACTTC.